This T cell receptor beta chain comes out of a study of CD8 T cells in ankylosing spondylitis. Study conclusions and caveats: Apparently characteristic of ankylosing spondylitis blood was a TCR beta motif (roughly eight highly homologous variants).

Many counts were recorded for this clonotype. Its antigen is unidentified. Germline loops: CDR1 SGHRS, CDR2 YFSETQ. V lost 0 bases and J 3 bases, leaving 6 bases between the germline ends. CDR3 size: 13 residues. Libraries for TCR beta were made by quantitative 5'-RACE with molecular barcodes. TCRdb reprocessed the 5' RACE reads via MiXCR and lists one record per CDR3 protein. The sample lists under 150,000 distinct CDR3 sequences, more than 9.5% occurring once. This rearrangement joins TRBV5-1 to TRBJ1-1; D is unresolved. The sample was blood, either unsorted or a sorted T cell fraction (not recorded which). This clonotype was sampled from a female donor with ankylosing spondylitis or in good health (not recorded which). CDR3 coding DNA: TGCGCCAGCAGCTTGGTAGTGGACACTGAAGCTTTCTTT. It translates to CASSLVVDTEAFF.